The 20 T cell receptor beta chains below come from one sample, sequenced in a study of shared clonotypes between healthy human individuals. TCRdb's copy holds only in-frame clones and misses some; the assay was immunoSEQ multiplex PCR. Among around 510,000 clones listed, around 96% were seen once. The source material was naive CD4+ T cells sorted from blood. Stated subset: CD45RA+ positively selected. The origin of the receptors is a woman younger than 45 in good health.

This chain links TRBV28 with TRBJ1-6, with TRBD1 as a possible D gene (6 bases). Looked up from germline, CDR1 is MDHEN and CDR2 is SYDVKM. V dropped 6 bases and J dropped 8 bases, with 20 bases sitting between them. This CDR3 has 16 amino acids. As DNA, the CDR3 is TGTGCCAGCAGACCTACCGGGGGACCAGGGGATTCACCCCTCCACTTT. Encoded protein: CASRPTGGPGDSPLHF.

J is TRBJ2-5 and V is TRBV19, with TRBD2 matching over 13 bases. Germline V gives CDR1 LNHDA, CDR2 SQIVND (reference sequence). This CDR3 spans 16 amino acids. The V gene end was trimmed by 4 bases and the J gene end by 1 base; junction bases not matched to a gene: 3. CDR3 amino acids: CASSTGTSGTQETQYF. The CDR3 bases are TGTGCCAGTAGTACCGGGACTAGCGGGACCCAAGAGACCCAGTACTTC.

The chain carries TRBV18 and TRBJ2-2; D not certain. Trimming cost V 6 bases and J 0 bases, with 20 bases left between them. Germline assignment: CDR1 KGHSH and CDR2 LQKENI. This CDR3 region has 18 residues. The CDR3 protein is CASSLRQSLSANTGELFF. CDR3 sequence (DNA): TGTGCCAGCTCCCTCCGGCAATCACTATCCGCGAACACCGGGGAGCTGTTTTTT. Using reference TRBV18 and TRBJ2-2 for the parts outside the CDR3, the full variable domain is NAGVMQNPRHLVRRRGQEARLRCSPMKGHSHVYWYRQLPEEGLKFMVYLQKENIIDESGMPKERFSAEFPKEGPSILRIQQVVRGDSAAYFCASSLRQSLSANTGELFFGEGSRLTVL.

This clone showed up just once. V usage is TRBV27 and J usage is TRBJ2-7, with 7 bases fitting TRBD1. There are 17 residues in the CDR3. J gave up 3 bases and V 0 bases, and 11 bases lay outside the gene matches. Germline V gene sequence: CDR1 MNHEY, CDR2 SMNVEV (reference sequence). The CDR3 reads CASSLSLQGQRFYEQYF. The CDR3 DNA follows: TGTGCCAGCAGTTTATCGCTCCAGGGACAGAGGTTCTACGAGCAGTACTTC.

The chain couples TRBV4-2 to TRBJ2-4; D is uncertain. CDR3 length equals 16 residues. The V gene lost 0 bases and the J gene lost 9 bases, with 18 bases spanning the gap. Germline-derived CDR1 and CDR2 are LGHNA and YNFKEQ. The CDR3 coding sequence is TGTGCCAGCAGCCAAGATCAGTGGATCTCATGGTCCATTCAGTACTTC. Translation: CASSQDQWISWSIQYF.

The V call is TRBV14, the J call TRBJ2-4, with 9 bases that match TRBD2. V trimming: 1 base; J trimming: 1 base; junction bases outside the gene matches: 11. The CDR3 has 19 residues. Germline-derived CDR1 and CDR2 are SGHDN and FVKESK. Here the CDR3 reads CASSQGFTSGPIAKNIQYF. The CDR3 nucleotides are TGTGCCAGCAGCCAAGGATTTACTAGCGGGCCCATCGCCAAAAACATTCAGTACTTC.

This CDR3 is CASSLVGSEQYF. The CDR3 DNA sequence: TGTGCCAGCAGTTTGGTCGGCTCCGAGCAGTACTTC. This rearrangement joins TRBV28 to TRBJ2-7; D remains ambiguous. CDR1 is MDHEN and CDR2 is SYDVKM in the germline V gene. Trimming pared 3 bases from V and 6 bases from J, leaving 9 bases between. The CDR3 has 12 amino acids.

This chain uses TRBV6-1 with TRBJ2-5; the D is unclear. V was pared by 6 bases and J by 5 bases, with 7 bases between. Germline-derived CDR1 and CDR2 are MNHNS and SASEGT. This CDR3 contains 11 residues. CDR3 sequence reads: CASSIRETQYF. CDR3 DNA: TGTGCCAGCAGCATACGCGAGACCCAGTACTTC.

V usage is TRBV2 and J usage is TRBJ2-2; no clear D gene. The CDR3 loop spans 17 amino acids. Germline V gene lookup returns CDR1 SNHLY and CDR2 FYNNEI. Trimming shortened V by 2 bases and J by 2 bases, and 15 bases separated the two germline ends. The CDR3 nucleotides read TGTGCCAGCAGTGAATCGTCAGGTGACTTCAACACCGGGGAGCTGTTTTTT. Its translation: CASSESSGDFNTGELFF.

The gene calls are TRBV19 and TRBJ2-3; 9 positions match TRBD2. The CDR3 loop spans 13 amino acids. CDR1 is LNHDA and CDR2 is SQIVND in the germline V gene (reference sequence). The junction had 4 bases not matched to a gene; V was cut back by 10 bases and J by 2 bases. CDR3 DNA: TGTGCCACCGCTAGCGGGAACACAGATACGCAGTATTTT. It codes for CATASGNTDTQYF. Full variable domain (remainder filled in from reference TRBV19 and TRBJ2-3): DGGITQSPKYLFRKEGQNVTLSCEQNLNHDAMYWYRQDPGQGLRLIYYSQIVNDFQKGDIAEGYSVSREKKESFPLTVTSAQKNPTAFYLCATASGNTDTQYFGPGTRLTVL.

The chain links TRBV5-8 to TRBJ1-1; D is ambiguous. Per the germline V gene, CDR1 is SGHTS and CDR2 is YDEGEE. This CDR3 region has 18 residues. Between the trimmed V and J ends, which lost 0 bases and 0 bases, there was a span of 18 bases. The CDR3 nucleotides are TGTGCCAGCAGCTTGGTGGTTCTGTCGGGGAGAATGAACACTGAAGCTTTCTTT. Encoded protein: CASSLVVLSGRMNTEAFF.

J is TRBJ2-6 and V is TRBV6-1, with 13 bases that match TRBD2. The ends lost 11 bases at V and 4 bases at J; junction bases unmatched: 5. From germline, CDR1 is MNHNS and CDR2 SASEGT. The CDR3 has 15 amino acids. The CDR3 bases are TGTGCCGGAGGACTAGCGGGAGCCGGGGCCAACGTCCTGACTTTC. This codes for CAGGLAGAGANVLTF.

J is TRBJ1-2 and V is TRBV5-4; possible D gene TRBD1, 5 bases. In germline, CDR1 is SGHNT, CDR2 YYREEE (reference sequence). The CDR3 runs to 14 residues. V lost 4 bases and J lost 1, with 11 bases in between. The CDR3 coding sequence is TGTGCCAGCAGCGGGGACCGAAATAACTATGGCTACACCTTC. Residues: CASSGDRNNYGYTF.

V is TRBV6-5 and J is TRBJ1-5, with a weak D call TRBD1 (6 bases). CDR3 length: 14 amino acids. Germline CDR1 reads MNHEY; CDR2 reads SVGAGI. Trimming stripped 2 bases from V and 4 bases from J, with 9 bases between. The CDR3 spells CASSYGGANQPQHF. The CDR3 nucleotides are TGTGCCAGCAGTTACGGGGGGGCGAATCAGCCCCAGCATTTT.

The rearrangement joins TRBV6-1 to TRBJ2-7; TRBD1 aligns across 7 bases. The CDR3 has 14 residues. Germline loops: CDR1 MNHNS, CDR2 SASEGT. V lost 6 bases, J lost 3 bases, and 8 bases stayed unmatched. CDR3 loop: CASRTGLTLYEQYF. The CDR3 coding sequence is TGTGCCAGCAGGACAGGGCTGACCCTCTACGAGCAGTACTTC.

The chain carries TRBV28 and TRBJ2-7; 9 bases are a match to TRBD1. V gave up 3 bases and J gave up 5 bases; unmatched junction bases: 5. The germline V gene encodes CDR1 MDHEN and CDR2 SYDVKM. The length of the CDR3 is 14 residues. CDR3 in amino acids: CASSLGQGTHEQYF. For the CDR3, the DNA is TGTGCCAGCAGTTTGGGACAGGGTACGCACGAGCAGTACTTC.

The gene calls are TRBV28 and TRBJ1-5; D uncertain. This CDR3 region has 12 residues. Per germline, CDR1 MDHEN and CDR2 SYDVKM. The ends were cut back, 2 bases at V and 8 bases at J, with 7 bases in the middle. The CDR3 loop is CASSLRPEPQHF. CDR3 coding DNA: TGTGCCAGCAGTTTAAGGCCTGAGCCCCAGCATTTT.

CDR3 coding DNA: TGTGCCAGCAGCAATGATGAGCAGTTCTTC. Its translation: CASSNDEQFF. The chain recombines TRBV5-5 with TRBJ2-1; D is ambiguous. V lost 4 bases to trimming and J lost 8 bases, with 4 bases between them. CDR1 and CDR2 (germline): SGHKS, YYEKEE (reference sequence). The CDR3 consists of 10 residues.

This clone was recorded once. V gene TRBV2 combines with J gene TRBJ2-7, with TRBD1 matching 7 bases. The V segment lost 5 bases and the J segment 1 base; nucleotides outside the gene matches: 8. CDR3 length: 15 amino acids. Germline V gene lookup returns CDR1 SNHLY and CDR2 FYNNEI. The CDR3 is CASSNGAGGSYEQYF. In DNA form, the CDR3 reads TGTGCCAGCAGTAATGGAGCAGGGGGATCCTACGAGCAGTACTTC.

V is TRBV5-1 and J is TRBJ2-7, with 7 nucleotides matching TRBD2. Unmatched junction bases numbered 7, after V lost 0 bases and J lost 1 base. CDR3 size: 16 residues. Per the germline V gene, CDR1 is SGHRS and CDR2 is YFSETQ. In nucleotides, the CDR3 is TGCGCCAGCAGCTTGGCGGCGGGGGAAAGATCCTACGAGCAGTACTTC. It encodes CASSLAAGERSYEQYF.